In its sample, the clone carrying this TCR beta chain was seen a few times. V was clipped by 5 bases and J by 4 bases, with 21 bases between them. The length of the CDR3 is 17 residues. Germline CDR1 reads SEHNR; CDR2 reads FQNEAQ (reference sequence). The authors' processing: Reference gene primer amplification yielded estimated nucleated cell counts. Sequencing used immunoSEQ multiplex PCR; TCRdb keeps in-frame clones, though not all of them. V, J and clone size were drawn from that table, and D and trimming were deduced from the DNA. The profile shows 85,000 to 95,000 clones, roughly nine tenths of them singletons. The sample comes from a study of blood T cell repertoires in COVID-19. At the level of the study: Sites in the United States, Italy and Spain provided acute and convalescent COVID-19 samples. Sources were T cells, B-cell-depleted T cells, or PBMCs; the material itself was cDNA or gDNA.

The chain links TRBV7-9 to TRBJ2-1; D remains unclear. The origin of this receptor is a woman older than 75 with active COVID-19. What was sequenced was peripheral blood. CDR3 bases: TGTGCCAGCAGCCCAACCGACATGCCCGTACTTTACAATGAGCAGTTCTTC. This encodes CASSPTDMPVLYNEQFF.